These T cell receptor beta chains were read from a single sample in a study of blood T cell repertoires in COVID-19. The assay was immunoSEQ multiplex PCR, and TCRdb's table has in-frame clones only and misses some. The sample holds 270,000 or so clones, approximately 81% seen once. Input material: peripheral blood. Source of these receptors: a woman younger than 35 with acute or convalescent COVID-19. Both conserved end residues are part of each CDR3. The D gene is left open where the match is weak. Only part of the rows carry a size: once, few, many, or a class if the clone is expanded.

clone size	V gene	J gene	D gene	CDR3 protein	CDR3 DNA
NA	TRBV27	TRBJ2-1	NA	CASSRLEGYNEQFF	TGTGCCAGCAGTAGACTAGAGGGTTACAATGAGCAGTTCTTC
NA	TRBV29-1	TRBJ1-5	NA	CSVAGLAGDQPQHF	TGCAGCGTTGCTGGACTGGCGGGGGATCAGCCCCAGCATTTT
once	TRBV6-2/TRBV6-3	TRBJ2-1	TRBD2	CASSRGIERDTYNEQFF	TGTGCCAGCAGCCGCGGTATTGAGCGGGATACTTACAATGAGCAGTTCTTC
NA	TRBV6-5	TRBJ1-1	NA	CASSKQGKNTEAFF	TGTGCCAGCAGTAAACAGGGAAAGAACACTGAAGCTTTCTTT
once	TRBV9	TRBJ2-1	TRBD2	CASSDAGAPYNEQFF	TGTGCCAGCAGCGATGCGGGAGCCCCCTACAATGAGCAGTTCTTC
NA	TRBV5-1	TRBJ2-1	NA	CASSLGDTMRQFF	TGCGCCAGCAGCTTAGGGGATACAATGAGGCAGTTCTTC
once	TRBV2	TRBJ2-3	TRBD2	CASRGLAGGPDTQYF	TGTGCCAGCAGGGGACTAGCGGGAGGACCAGATACGCAGTATTTT
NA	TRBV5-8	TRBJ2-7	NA	CAGDSARTYEQYF	TGTGCCGGCGACAGTGCGCGAACCTACGAGCAGTACTTC
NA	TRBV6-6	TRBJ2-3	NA	CASSPRQSDTQYF	TGTGCCAGCAGTCCCCGACAGTCAGATACGCAGTATTTT
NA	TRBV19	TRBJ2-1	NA	CASMNLEGGSYNEQFF	TGTGCCAGTATGAACCTAGAGGGGGGGTCCTACAATGAGCAGTTCTTC
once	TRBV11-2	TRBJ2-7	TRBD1	CASSSSRGLEQYF	TGTGCCAGCAGCTCAAGCAGGGGGCTCGAGCAGTACTTC
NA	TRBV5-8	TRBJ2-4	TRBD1	CASSFFSGQGAKNIQYF	TGTGCCAGCAGCTTCTTCTCGGGACAGGGAGCCAAAAACATTCAGTACTTC
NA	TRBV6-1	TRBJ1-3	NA	CASSNTGYGNTIYF	TGTGCCAGCAGTAATACAGGGTACGGAAACACCATATATTTT
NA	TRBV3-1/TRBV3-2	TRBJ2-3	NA	CASSDPTPDTQYF	TGTGCCAGCAGCGATCCGACACCGGATACGCAGTATTTT
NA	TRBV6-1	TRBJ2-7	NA	CASSTPGLSSYEQYF	TGTGCCAGCAGCACCCCGGGACTGAGCTCCTACGAGCAGTACTTC
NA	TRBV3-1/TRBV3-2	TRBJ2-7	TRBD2	CASSPTGVAGSYEQYF	TGTGCCAGCAGCCCCACCGGAGTAGCGGGCTCCTACGAGCAGTACTTC
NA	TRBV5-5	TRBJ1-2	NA	CASSLESGGYTF	TGTGCCAGCAGCTTGGAGAGCGGTGGCTACACCTTC
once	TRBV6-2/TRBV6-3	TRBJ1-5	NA	CASSYAQVIQPQHF	TGTGCCAGCAGTTACGCCCAGGTTATACAGCCCCAGCATTTT
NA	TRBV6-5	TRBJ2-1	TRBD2	CASSYGLAGAGEQFF	TGTGCCAGCAGTTACGGTCTAGCGGGAGCGGGCGAGCAGTTCTTC
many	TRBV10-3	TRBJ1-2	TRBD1	CAISDSRAGGALVSYGYTF	TGTGCCATCAGTGATAGTAGGGCAGGGGGCGCATTAGTTAGTTATGGCTACACCTTC
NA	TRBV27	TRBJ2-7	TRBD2	CASSARTSGNDLNEQYF	TGTGCCAGCAGTGCCCGGACTAGCGGGAATGATCTCAACGAGCAGTACTTC
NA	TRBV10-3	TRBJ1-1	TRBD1	CAITGQGIRGWTEAFF	TGTGCCATCACTGGACAGGGGATCCGTGGGTGGACTGAAGCTTTCTTT
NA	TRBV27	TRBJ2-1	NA	CASSFGARNEQFF	TGTGCCAGCAGTTTTGGGGCGAGAAATGAGCAGTTCTTC
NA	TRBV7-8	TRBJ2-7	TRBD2	CASSPAPTSGRRKQYF	TGTGCCAGCAGCCCCGCACCGACTAGCGGGAGGAGGAAGCAGTACTTC
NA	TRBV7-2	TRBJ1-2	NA	CASSLGTDGYTF	TGTGCCAGCAGCTTAGGGACAGATGGCTACACCTTC
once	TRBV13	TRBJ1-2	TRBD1	CASSLGGLGGEFRIDYGYTF	TGTGCCAGCAGCTTAGGCGGCCTAGGGGGCGAATTTCGGATTGACTATGGCTACACCTTC
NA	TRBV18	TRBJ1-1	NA	CASSLERLGTEAFF	TGTGCCAGCTCACTGGAGAGGCTGGGCACTGAAGCTTTCTTT
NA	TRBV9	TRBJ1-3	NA	CASSVGPGSGNTIYF	TGTGCCAGCAGCGTAGGACCGGGTTCCGGAAACACCATATATTTT
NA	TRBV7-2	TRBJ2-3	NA	CASSLDPTRTDTQYF	TGTGCCAGCAGCTTAGACCCGACTCGCACAGATACGCAGTATTTT
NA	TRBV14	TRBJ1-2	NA	CASSQVQGKNYGYTF	TGTGCCAGCAGCCAAGTTCAGGGAAAGAACTATGGCTACACCTTC
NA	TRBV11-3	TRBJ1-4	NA	CASSRGLNEKLFF	TGTGCCAGCAGCAGGGGGTTAAACGAAAAACTGTTTTTT
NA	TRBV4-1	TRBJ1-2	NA	CASSQEWGGLYGYTF	TGCGCCAGCAGCCAAGAATGGGGGGGACTCTATGGCTACACCTTC
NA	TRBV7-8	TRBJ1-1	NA	CASSREQGLTTEAFF	TGTGCCAGCAGCCGAGAACAGGGATTAACGACTGAAGCTTTCTTT
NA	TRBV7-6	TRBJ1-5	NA	CASSLDVRDSNQPQHF	TGTGCCAGCAGCTTAGACGTCAGGGATAGCAATCAGCCCCAGCATTTT
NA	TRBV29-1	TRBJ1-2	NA	CSVEDRGYYGYTF	TGCAGCGTTGAAGATCGGGGTTACTATGGCTACACCTTC
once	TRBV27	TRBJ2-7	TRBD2	CASSFGTSGYEQYF	TGTGCCAGCAGTTTCGGGACTAGCGGCTACGAGCAGTACTTC
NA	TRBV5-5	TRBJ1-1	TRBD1	CASSPGQTNTEAFF	TGTGCCAGCAGCCCGGGACAGACGAACACTGAAGCTTTCTTT
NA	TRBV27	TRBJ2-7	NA	CASSLGRGVYEQYF	TGTGCCAGCAGTTTGGGCAGGGGGGTCTACGAGCAGTACTTC
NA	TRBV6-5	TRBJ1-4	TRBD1	CASRPLTGLNEKLFF	TGTGCCAGCAGACCCTTGACAGGGTTAAATGAAAAACTGTTTTTT
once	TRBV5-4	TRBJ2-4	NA	CASSTHRELAKNIQYF	TGTGCCAGCAGCACACACCGGGAGTTGGCCAAAAACATTCAGTACTTC
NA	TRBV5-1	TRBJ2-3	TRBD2	CASSLAPGLGATDTQYF	TGCGCCAGCAGCTTGGCCCCGGGACTAGGGGCCACAGATACGCAGTATTTT
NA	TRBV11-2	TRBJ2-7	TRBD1	CASSLDDRVIYEQYF	TGTGCCAGCAGCTTAGACGACAGGGTAATCTACGAGCAGTACTTC
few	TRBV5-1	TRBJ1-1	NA	CASSPILKNTEAFF	TGCGCCAGCAGCCCGATCCTAAAGAACACTGAAGCTTTCTTT
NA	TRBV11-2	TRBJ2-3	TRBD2	CASSTGLAGSRTDTQYF	TGTGCCAGCAGCACGGGACTAGCGGGTTCGCGTACAGATACGCAGTATTTT
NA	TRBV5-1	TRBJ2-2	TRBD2	CASSLTSGTGTGELFF	TGCGCCAGCAGCTTGACTAGCGGGACGGGGACCGGGGAGCTGTTTTTT
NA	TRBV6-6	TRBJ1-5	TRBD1	CATAQQGRTQPQHF	TGTGCCACCGCTCAACAGGGGCGGACTCAGCCCCAGCATTTT
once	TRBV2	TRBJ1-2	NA	CASSGLEQPGYTF	TGTGCCAGCAGTGGGCTTGAACAGCCCGGCTACACCTTC
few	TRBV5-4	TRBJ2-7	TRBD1	CASSSRDSSYEQYF	TGTGCCAGCAGTTCCCGGGACAGTTCCTACGAGCAGTACTTC
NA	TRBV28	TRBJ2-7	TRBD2	CASRLAGFFYEQYF	TGTGCCAGCAGATTAGCGGGATTCTTTTACGAGCAGTACTTC
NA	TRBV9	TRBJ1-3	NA	CASSVEGLGSGNTIYF	TGTGCCAGCAGCGTAGAGGGGTTGGGCTCTGGAAACACCATATATTTT
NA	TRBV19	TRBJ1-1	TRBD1	CASSPRTGGITEAFF	TGTGCCAGTAGTCCCCGAACAGGGGGTATCACTGAAGCTTTCTTT
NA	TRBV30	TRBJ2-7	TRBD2	CAWSTSGRYEQYF	TGTGCCTGGAGTACTAGCGGGAGATACGAGCAGTACTTC
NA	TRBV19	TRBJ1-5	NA	CASSIGWGQGDQPQHF	TGTGCCAGTAGTATTGGTTGGGGGCAGGGCGATCAGCCCCAGCATTTT
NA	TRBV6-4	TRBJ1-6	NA	CASSVGTGNSPLHF	TGTGCCAGCAGTGTGGGTACAGGGAATTCACCCCTCCACTTT
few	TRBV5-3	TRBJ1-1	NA	CARSSAGFRGGTEAFF	TGTGCCAGAAGCTCGGCGGGGTTTAGGGGAGGAACTGAAGCTTTCTTT
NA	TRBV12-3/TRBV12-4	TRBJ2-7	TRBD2	CASLLAGSYEQYF	TGTGCCAGCCTACTAGCGGGATCCTACGAGCAGTACTTC
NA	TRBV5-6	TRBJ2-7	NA	CASSLDAGTREYF	TGTGCCAGCAGCTTGGATGCCGGGACACGAGAGTACTTC